The sequence of this T cell receptor beta chain was determined in a study of control samples from healthy donors and cancer patients. Here immunoSEQ multiplex PCR was the method, and the copy in TCRdb shows in-frame clones only, minus some. This table holds 150,000 or so clones, roughly 94% found once. V lost 6 bases and J lost 9, with 21 bases in between. The CDR3 is made up of 15 amino acids. Germline values: CDR1 MNHEY, CDR2 SVGAGI. The chain couples TRBV6-5 to TRBJ2-1; no reliable D call. This receptor was obtained from a man in his 60s with colorectal cancer. The sequencing input was PBMCs. This CDR3 is CASSPQAPVQAEQFF. The CDR3 DNA reads as TGTGCCAGCAGCCCCCAGGCCCCAGTGCAGGCTGAGCAGTTCTTC.